This passage covers 23 T cell receptor beta chains from one sample sequenced in a study of blood T cell repertoires in COVID-19. Sequencing used immunoSEQ multiplex PCR; TCRdb keeps in-frame clones, though not all of them. In the table there are under 250,000 clones, about 78% of which are singletons. The sequencing input was peripheral blood. The receptors were gathered from a woman between 70 and 85 years old with acute or convalescent COVID-19.

The J gene is TRBJ2-3, the V gene TRBV27; 11 bases are shared with TRBD2. The CDR3 spans 16 residues. The germline CDR1 and CDR2 sequences are MNHEY and SMNVEV (reference sequence). J was trimmed by 3 bases and V by 8 bases; bases with no gene match: 10. In DNA form, the CDR3 reads TGTGCCAGCCGGACTCCCCTAGCGGGGGGAACAGATACGCAGTATTTT. It is translated as CASRTPLAGGTDTQYF.

The chain uses TRBV5-1 and TRBJ2-3, with D tentatively TRBD1 (6 bases). This CDR3 spans 14 amino acids. V lost 2 bases and J 2 bases, leaving 9 bases between the germline ends. Germline lookup yields CDR1 SGHRS and CDR2 YFSETQ. In DNA, the CDR3 is TGCGCCAGCAGCTTCGCAGGGGTCACAGATACGCAGTATTTT. The encoded protein is CASSFAGVTDTQYF.

The chain joins TRBV15 to TRBJ2-3, with 10 bases lining up with TRBD2. Looked up from germline, CDR1 is LNHNV and CDR2 is YYDKDF (reference sequence). The junction had 3 bases not matched to a gene; V was cut back by 5 bases and J by 1 base. The CDR3 totals 15 residues. As DNA, the CDR3 is TGTGCCACCAGCGGTGGGACTAGCGGCACAGATACGCAGTATTTT. Translating gives CATSGGTSGTDTQYF.

The chain has TRBV18 and TRBJ2-7; TRBD1 aligns across 7 bases. Unmatched junction bases numbered 9, after V lost 5 bases and J lost 5 bases. CDR1 and CDR2 (germline): KGHSH, LQKENI. The CDR3 has 14 residues. In DNA, the CDR3 is TGTGCCAGCTCAACTCAGACAGGGTTCAACGAGCAGTACTTC. This codes for CASSTQTGFNEQYF.

This clone was seen a handful of times. The J gene is TRBJ1-4, the V gene TRBV2, with D possibly being TRBD1 (5 bases). The CDR3 extends over 15 amino acids. The V gene's germline CDR1 is SNHLY and CDR2 FYNNEI. V was clipped by 6 bases and J by 3 bases, with 14 bases between them. The CDR3 region is CASRFQGWSNEKLFF. The CDR3 DNA sequence: TGTGCCAGCAGATTCCAGGGATGGTCTAATGAAAAACTGTTTTTT.

Of note for this clone: The sample has other DNA sequences that encode this CDR3 too. The V call is TRBV5-1, the J call TRBJ2-5, with 9 bases fitting TRBD2. The germline V gene encodes CDR1 SGHRS and CDR2 YFSETQ. J lost 4 bases, V lost 5 bases, and 6 bases had no gene match. The CDR3 is 14 residues long. The CDR3: CASRPGLAGETQYF. DNA of the CDR3: TGCGCCAGCAGACCGGGACTAGCTGGAGAGACCCAGTACTTC.

The chain combines TRBV2 with TRBJ1-5, with D uncertain. V was shortened by 6 bases and J by 7 bases, with 13 bases between the two germline ends. The CDR3 sequence is 13 residues long. CDR1 is SNHLY, CDR2 FYNNEI, per germline. In DNA, the CDR3 is TGTGCCAGCAGCACCGGGAATCAGCAGCCCCAGCATTTT. Translated, it gives CASSTGNQQPQHF.

DNA for the CDR3: TGTGCCAGCAGTCTACCGAGCTACCGCTCCTACGAGCAGTACTTC. It specifies CASSLPSYRSYEQYF. V usage is TRBV6-5 and J usage is TRBJ2-7; D gene uncertain. The CDR3 is made up of 15 amino acids. Trimming took off 5 bases at V and 0 bases at J, with 14 bases between the two ends. Germline values: CDR1 MNHEY, CDR2 SVGAGI.

This sequence joins TRBV24-1 and TRBJ2-3; a possible D gene is TRBD1 (5 bases). Between the trimmed V and J ends, which lost 3 bases and 5 bases, there was a span of 14 bases. CDR3 length: 15 residues. In germline, CDR1 is KGHDR, CDR2 SFDVKD. The CDR3 coding sequence is TGTGCCACCAGTGATACAAGGGGAATGGGAGATACGCAGTATTTT. It is translated as CATSDTRGMGDTQYF.

The rearrangement uses TRBV4-1 and TRBJ2-3, with 9 bases aligning to TRBD2. The CDR3 has 20 amino acids. J lost 2 bases, V lost 4 bases, and 19 bases had no gene match. Germline assignment: CDR1 MGHRA and CDR2 YSYEKL. As DNA, the CDR3 is TGCGCCAGCAGCCGCCGCGAGGCTAGCGGGGAGACCTCCTACACAGATACGCAGTATTTT. It yields the protein CASSRREASGETSYTDTQYF.

This clone was counted between two and nine times. This sequence joins TRBV6-5 and TRBJ1-4, with TRBD1 identical over 9 bases. Germline V gene lookup returns CDR1 MNHEY and CDR2 SVGAGI. The CDR3 is 11 residues long. DNA of the CDR3: TGTACTCAGGGACAGGGTGAGGAACTGTTTTTT. Its protein is CTQGQGEELFF.

The chain uses TRBV7-2 and TRBJ2-5, with 10 bases that match TRBD1. CDR3 length: 14 residues. Germline lookup yields CDR1 SGHTA and CDR2 FQGNSA. The V gene end was trimmed by 5 bases and the J gene end by 5 bases; junction bases not matched to a gene: 5. The CDR3 DNA is TGTGCCAGCAGCCTGGACAGGGGGTACGAGACCCAGTACTTC. Its protein product is CASSLDRGYETQYF.

CDR3 coding DNA: TGCGCCAGCAGTGAGGTTGCCGCACCAGCAGATACGCAGTATTTT. Protein: CASSEVAAPADTQYF. This chain links TRBV10-1 with TRBJ2-3; unclear D gene. Germline V gene sequence: CDR1 WNHNN, CDR2 SYGVQD (reference sequence). V lost 2 bases and J 4 bases, leaving 13 bases between the germline ends. This CDR3 has 15 residues.

This clone was observed a few times. The V gene is TRBV4-3, the J gene TRBJ2-5; TRBD1 aligns across 8 bases. Unmatched junction bases numbered 16, after V lost 3 bases and J lost 4 bases. CDR1 is LGHNA and CDR2 is YSLEER in the germline V gene. This CDR3 is built from 18 residues. The CDR3 region has the DNA TGCGCCAGCAGCCATGCGTCTAGCTACAGGGGGGTGGGAGAGACCCAGTACTTC. This gives the protein CASSHASSYRGVGETQYF.

The chain employs TRBV7-9 and TRBJ2-5, with 8 bases lining up with TRBD1. After removal of 5 bases from V and 4 bases from J, the junction contained 6 bases not matched to a gene. Germline V gene sequence: CDR1 SEHNR, CDR2 FQNEAQ (reference sequence). The length of the CDR3 is 14 residues. The CDR3 DNA sequence: TGTGCCAGCAGCCGCCCCGGACAGGGAGAGACCCAGTACTTC. Protein product: CASSRPGQGETQYF.

V gene TRBV24-1 combines with J gene TRBJ2-5; 8 nucleotides agree with TRBD2. The CDR3 is 12 amino acids. Trimming at V came to 7 bases and at J to 4 bases, leaving 1 base not matched to a gene. Germline values: CDR1 KGHDR, CDR2 SFDVKD. For the CDR3, the DNA is TGTGCCACCAGCGGGGGGGCAGAGACCCAGTACTTC. As protein: CATSGGAETQYF.

The chain joins TRBV18 to TRBJ1-6; TRBD1 matches at 7 bases. V dropped 6 bases and J dropped 5; count of bases not matched to a gene: 7. The CDR3 is 15 residues long. CDR1 is KGHSH and CDR2 is LQKENI in the germline V gene. CDR3 sequence: CASSRDSQNNSPLHF. Written as DNA, the CDR3 is TGTGCCAGCTCCCGGGACAGTCAAAATAATTCACCCCTCCACTTT.

The V call is TRBV3-1 (or the pseudogene TRBV3-2), the J call TRBJ1-4; possible D gene TRBD1, 6 bases. This CDR3 region has 19 residues. Deletions cut 4 bases from V and 8 bases from J, with 29 bases between. The germline CDR1 and CDR2 sequences are LGHDT and YNNKEL (reference sequence). CDR3 in amino acids: CASSPQTGYGSPLNEKLFF. DNA of the CDR3: TGTGCCAGCAGCCCCCAGACAGGTTATGGGTCTCCTCTAAACGAAAAACTGTTTTTT.

This chain connects TRBV2 to TRBJ1-1; D perhaps matches TRBD1 (6 bases). In germline, CDR1 is SNHLY, CDR2 FYNNEI. Trimming took 6 bases from V and 1 from J, leaving 9 bases between them. CDR3 size: 13 residues. For the CDR3, the DNA is TGTGCCAGCAGCTTGGGACAGAACACTGAAGCTTTCTTT. This encodes CASSLGQNTEAFF.

The V call is TRBV25-1, the J call TRBJ2-2; 8 bases agree with TRBD1. The CDR3 totals 18 residues. The trim removed 4 bases at V and 0 bases at J, leaving 10 bases unmatched. Germline-derived CDR1 and CDR2 are MGHDK and SYGVNS. The CDR3 DNA sequence: TGTGCCAGCAGTGGACTCCCCTCGGGACAGGCGAACACCGGGGAGCTGTTTTTT. Protein: CASSGLPSGQANTGELFF. Variable domain in full (rest from reference TRBV25-1 and TRBJ2-2): EADIYQTPRYLVIGTGKKITLECSQTMGHDKMYWYQQDPGMELHLIHYSYGVNSTEKGDLSSESTVSRIRTEHFPLTLESARPSHTSQYLCASSGLPSGQANTGELFFGEGSRLTVL.

The V call is TRBV29-1, the J call TRBJ1-1; the match to TRBD1 covers 7 bases. V dropped 6 bases and J dropped 1; count of bases not matched to a gene: 5. CDR3 length: 13 residues. Looked up from germline, CDR1 is SQVTM and CDR2 is ANQGSEA. CDR3 sequence (DNA): TGCAGCGTACTGGGACAGACGAACACTGAAGCTTTCTTT. Amino acid sequence: CSVLGQTNTEAFF.

The chain joins TRBV19 to TRBJ1-4; 7 bases are a match to TRBD1. The CDR3 spans 15 residues. Germline lookup yields CDR1 LNHDA and CDR2 SQIVND (reference sequence). The V segment lost 0 bases and the J segment 8 bases; nucleotides outside the gene matches: 6. The CDR3 spells CASSIDPQGREKLFF. The CDR3 coding sequence is TGTGCCAGTAGTATAGATCCACAGGGGAGGGAAAAACTGTTTTTT.

The chain joins TRBV14 to TRBJ2-7; D may be TRBD2 (6 bases). V was clipped by 1 base and J by 3 bases, with 16 bases between them. Germline V gives CDR1 SGHDN, CDR2 FVKESK. The CDR3 spans 16 residues. CDR3 amino acids: CASSQGSGFSVYEQYF. CDR3 DNA sequence: TGTGCCAGCAGCCAAGGGAGCGGGTTCTCGGTCTACGAGCAGTACTTC.